This is a list of T cell receptor beta chains from one sample in a study of Ad26.COV2.S vaccination and SARS-CoV-2 variants. TCRdb keeps only in-frame clones here, not all; method: immunoSEQ multiplex PCR. Among 300,000 to 500,000 clones, roughly nine tenths were seen once, and the ten largest hold about 3.6%. Source: peripheral blood, taken in a trial of Ad26.COV2.S vaccine versus placebo. Receptors originate from a person aged 18 to 65 who received the Ad26.COV2.S COVID-19 vaccine or a placebo. CDR3s include the opening cysteine and the closing phenylalanine or tryptophan. Each record gives: J gene, V gene, CDR3 protein.

TRBJ1-6 TRBV5-4 CASSLDTSMNNSPLHF
TRBJ1-3 TRBV11-2 CASSARQGSGNTIYF
TRBJ2-3 TRBV7-9 CASSWATDTQYF
TRBJ2-1 TRBV30 CAWSEIRTLNEQFF
TRBJ1-5 TRBV19 CASRTGGGGNSNQPQHF
TRBJ2-7 TRBV5-1 CASSFGRGSYEQYF
TRBJ1-1 TRBV6-1 CASSDEDSAEAFF
TRBJ1-1 TRBV15 CATSSPGLPGEAFF
TRBJ1-1 TRBV5-1 CASSLTFVNTEAFF
TRBJ1-5 TRBV7-2 CASSRGDRGLQPQHF
TRBJ2-5 TRBV7-2 CASSLGTGDEETQYF
TRBJ2-7 TRBV5-1 CASSPGHSYEQYF
TRBJ2-7 TRBV6-5 CASRWTGSDEQYF
TRBJ1-3 TRBV3-1/TRBV3-2 CASSQGGSGNTIYF
TRBJ1-5 TRBV10-2 CASSEGTTYQPQHF
TRBJ1-6 TRBV11-2 CASSLSNSGYNSPLHF
TRBJ2-2 TRBV5-6 CASSYRPGTGELFF
TRBJ1-2 TRBV6-5 CASSYHRTGSGYTF
TRBJ2-3 TRBV3-1/TRBV3-2 CASSQVASGASTDTQYF
TRBJ2-1 TRBV19 CASSLAGGSYNEQFF
TRBJ2-3 TRBV5-6 CASSLRQVEYF
TRBJ1-1 TRBV15 CATSRRRDLLNTEAFF
TRBJ2-3 TRBV9 CASSVDVTDTQYF
TRBJ2-1 TRBV7-8 CASSSFLASGGPRGEQFF
TRBJ1-1 TRBV10-3 CAIQGVGTEAFF
TRBJ2-3 TRBV29-1 CSPKLVGTDTQYF
TRBJ1-4 TRBV3-1/TRBV3-2 CASSQLGGGLKLFF
TRBJ2-1 TRBV29-1 CSLEGTSGDQQFF
TRBJ2-3 TRBV9 CASSVGGGLGTDTQYF
TRBJ2-3 TRBV4-1 CASSQMGRNTQYF
TRBJ1-1 TRBV7-9 CASSPDRAGTEAFF
TRBJ2-3 TRBV5-1 CASSLVIGASSTDTQYF
TRBJ1-2 TRBV21-1 CASSKIHF
TRBJ1-1 TRBV9 CASSDGGWDTEAFF
TRBJ2-7 TRBV3-1/TRBV3-2 CASSQVEGSGEQYF
TRBJ1-1 TRBV19 CASNELGQANTEAFF
TRBJ1-1 TRBV4-1 CASSHGTGGFGTEAFF
TRBJ2-2 TRBV4-1 CASSQDGVLLGAGELFF
TRBJ2-2 TRBV27 CASSLRSTGELFF
TRBJ2-2 TRBV5-1 CASSWAGLAVNTGELFF
TRBJ2-7 TRBV6-5 CASSSSSGRTYEQYF
TRBJ1-1 TRBV10-1 CASRDSKNTEAFF
TRBJ1-1 TRBV18 CASSLGTEMRAFF
TRBJ1-4 TRBV18 CASSPTTGGTNEKLFF